Below are 27 T cell receptor beta chains sequenced from a single sample in a study of cytomegalovirus exposure and HLA in healthy donors (dated by TCRdb to the late 2010s). The library relied on the immunoSEQ multiplex PCR assay. The multiplex PCR relied on a mix of 60 forward primers for TCR Vbeta segments and 13 reverse primers for TCR Jbeta segments. What TCRdb holds here is the immuneACCESS table cut down to in-frame rearrangements. Part of the clones is not present; checked against another copy, under half of the missing clones reflect an unresolved V gene, and the others are unexplained. The sample table contains a few hundred thousand clones; only one count was recorded for 65% to 80% of them. Around 0.2% of the sample belongs to the ten largest clones. The sample was PBMCs. These receptors were collected from a girl aged 2-9 years in good health and CMV-seronegative.

The V call is TRBV19, the J call TRBJ2-7; no definite D call. The CDR3 runs 13 residues. Germline V gene data show CDR1 as LNHDA and CDR2 as SQIVND (reference sequence). V was pared by 5 bases and J by 1 base, with 9 bases between. The CDR3 nucleotides read TGTGCCAGTAGTGTGGGCCGGTCCTACGAGCAGTACTTC. It yields the protein CASSVGRSYEQYF.

This chain joins TRBV19 and TRBJ2-5; 12 bases line up with TRBD2. Trimming cost V 3 bases and J 7 bases; bases outside gene matches: 9. This CDR3 has 16 residues. The germline CDR1 and CDR2 sequences are LNHDA and SQIVND (reference sequence). This CDR3 reads CASSIGPSGGAVTQYF. The CDR3, as DNA: TGTGCCAGTAGTATCGGGCCTAGCGGGGGGGCCGTGACCCAGTACTTC. Based on the CDR3 plus reference TRBV19 and TRBJ2-5, the full variable domain is DGGITQSPKYLFRKEGQNVTLSCEQNLNHDAMYWYRQDPGQGLRLIYYSQIVNDFQKGDIAEGYSVSREKKESFPLTVTSAQKNPTAFYLCASSIGPSGGAVTQYFGPGTRLLVL.

J is TRBJ2-2 and V is TRBV2; 8 bases are shared with TRBD1. The CDR3 length is 14 residues. With V trimmed by 4 bases and J by 7 bases, 5 bases remained unmatched. Germline assignment: CDR1 SNHLY and CDR2 FYNNEI. CDR3 sequence reads: CASSAQGASGELFF. The CDR3 nucleotides read TGTGCCAGCAGTGCGCAGGGGGCTAGCGGGGAGCTGTTTTTT.

The chain joins TRBV9 to TRBJ2-1; 8 bases map to TRBD2. Trimming removed 4 bases from V and 4 bases from J; junction bases left unmatched: 7. The CDR3 sequence is 15 residues long. Germline V gene sequence: CDR1 SGDLS, CDR2 YYNGEE. CDR3 loop: CASSLRGGRYNEQFF. In DNA, the CDR3 is TGTGCCAGCAGCCTCCGGGGGGGCCGTTACAATGAGCAGTTCTTC.

The chain has TRBV12-5 and TRBJ2-3; D is undetermined. This CDR3 region has 12 residues. The V and J ends lost 5 bases and 10 bases respectively, with 13 bases between them. Germline V gene lookup returns CDR1 LGHNT and CDR2 FRNRAP. The CDR3 spells CASGETRVSQYF. Here the CDR3 DNA reads TGTGCTAGTGGTGAAACCCGAGTGTCGCAGTATTTT. The whole variable domain, remainder taken from reference TRBV12-5 and TRBJ2-3, is DARVTQTPRHKVTEMGQEVTMRCQPILGHNTVFWYRQTMMQGLELLAYFRNRAPLDDSGMPKDRFSAEMPDATLATLKIQPSEPRDSAVYFCASGETRVSQYFGPGTRLTVL.

This chain joins TRBV19 and TRBJ2-1; D may be TRBD2 (6 bases). Germline CDR1 reads LNHDA; CDR2 reads SQIVND (reference sequence). The CDR3 covers 14 residues. V was clipped by 8 bases and J by 0 bases, with 11 bases between them. The CDR3 protein is CASAYGSSYNEQFF. The CDR3 nucleotides are TGTGCCAGTGCTTACGGGAGCTCCTACAATGAGCAGTTCTTC.

J is TRBJ2-2 and V is TRBV7-9; 7 bases map to TRBD1. Germline values: CDR1 SEHNR, CDR2 FQNEAQ (reference sequence). This CDR3 has 14 residues. Unmatched junction bases numbered 3, after V lost 4 bases and J lost 4 bases. The CDR3 bases are TGTGCCAGCAGCTCCCCAGGGGGCACCGGGGAGCTGTTTTTT. As protein: CASSSPGGTGELFF.

CDR3 in DNA: TGTGCCAGCAGTGAAGGGACAGGCCAGCCCCAGCATTTT. Translating gives CASSEGTGQPQHF. The chain employs TRBV6-1 and TRBJ1-5; 7 nucleotides line up with TRBD1. The CDR3 has 13 amino acids. CDR1 and CDR2 (germline): MNHNS, SASEGT. The junction had 1 base not matched to a gene; V was cut back by 1 base and J by 7 bases.

In DNA, the CDR3 is TGTGCCAGCAGCCCAAGCGGGACCTCCTACAATGAGCAGTTCTTC. As protein: CASSPSGTSYNEQFF. The V call is TRBV7-9, the J call TRBJ2-1, with 7 bases lining up with TRBD2. The CDR3 spans 15 residues. From germline, CDR1 is SEHNR and CDR2 FQNEAQ (reference sequence). Germline trimming cut 5 bases from V and 0 bases from J; bases unmatched to any gene: 4.

This clone was seen a single time. This rearrangement joins TRBV13 to TRBJ2-6, with 10 positions matching TRBD2. The CDR3 runs to 17 residues. CDR1 and CDR2 from the germline V gene are PRHDT and FYEKMQ (reference sequence). V was pared by 5 bases and J by 6 bases, with 10 bases of the junction left unmatched. CDR3 DNA: TGTGCCAGCAGCCCCCAGCGGGGGGGCCTTGCGGCCAACGTCCTGACTTTC. Translation: CASSPQRGGLAANVLTF.

The rearrangement uses TRBV19 and TRBJ1-5; 10 bases are shared with TRBD1. Germline CDR1 and CDR2: LNHDA and SQIVND (reference sequence). With 6 bases clipped from V and 4 bases from J, the junction kept 3 bases outside the gene matches. The CDR3 spans 14 residues. The CDR3 nucleotides are TGTGCCAGTAGCTGGGGACAGGGGAATCAGCCCCAGCATTTT. Translated, it gives CASSWGQGNQPQHF.

V gene TRBV11-2 combines with J gene TRBJ2-5; D is unclear. The J call may be wrong; the DNA end is better matched by TRBJ2-7. Per germline, CDR1 SGHAT and CDR2 FQNNGV. The CDR3 has 13 residues. This CDR3 is CASSLGGSYEQYF. Here the CDR3 DNA reads TGTGCCAGCAGCTTAGGGGGCTCCTACGAGCAGTACTTC.

This clone was detected a few times. The rearrangement links TRBV5-4 to TRBJ1-5; D not resolved. The V end was cut by 5 bases, the J end by 3 bases, with 9 bases between. Germline V CDR1 and CDR2: SGHNT, YYREEE (reference sequence). This CDR3 is built from 13 residues. DNA for the CDR3: TGTGCCAGCAGTGGAGGAATCAATCAGCCCCAGCATTTT. Translated: CASSGGINQPQHF.

This rearrangement joins TRBV27 to TRBJ1-1, with D uncertain. Germline V lookup: CDR1 MNHEY, CDR2 SMNVEV (reference sequence). V was cut by 6 bases and J by 5 bases, with 19 bases left in between. This CDR3 contains 15 residues. The CDR3 sequence is CASSRTWGGGTEAFF. Written as DNA, the CDR3 is TGTGCCAGCAGCCGTACTTGGGGTGGAGGAACTGAAGCTTTCTTT.

The rearrangement joins TRBV19 to TRBJ1-1; the D is unclear. Germline V CDR1 and CDR2: LNHDA, SQIVND (reference sequence). The CDR3 is made up of 18 amino acids. Trimming removed 3 bases from V and 0 bases from J, with 20 bases in between. CDR3 in DNA: TGTGCCAGTAGTATTTTTCACCCCGCCACCGGGGTGAACACTGAAGCTTTCTTT. Its translation: CASSIFHPATGVNTEAFF.

This chain uses TRBV15 with TRBJ1-4; the D gene is possibly TRBD1 (6 bases). The CDR3 covers 14 residues. V dropped 4 bases and J dropped 4 bases, with 10 bases sitting between them. Germline V gene sequence: CDR1 LNHNV, CDR2 YYDKDF (reference sequence). The CDR3, as DNA: TGTGCCACCAGCACGGACAGTCATAATGAAAAACTGTTTTTT. As protein: CATSTDSHNEKLFF. Combining the CDR3 with reference TRBV15 and TRBJ1-4 gives the whole variable domain DAMVIQNPRYQVTQFGKPVTLSCSQTLNHNVMYWYQQKSSQAPKLLFHYYDKDFNNEADTPDNFQSRRPNTSFCFLDIRSPGLGDTAMYLCATSTDSHNEKLFFGSGTQLSVL.

The chain combines TRBV29-1 with TRBJ2-7; perhaps TRBD1 as D (6 bases). V lost 2 bases and J 2 bases, leaving 10 bases between the germline ends. Germline V CDR1 and CDR2: SQVTM, ANQGSEA. This CDR3 region has 13 residues. The CDR3 reads CSVEPTGTYEQYF. The CDR3 bases are TGCAGCGTTGAACCGACAGGCACCTACGAGCAGTACTTC.

In this sample, this clone turned up once. The V and J genes are TRBV7-6 and TRBJ2-7; 8 bases line up with TRBD2. Germline V gene data show CDR1 as SGHVS and CDR2 as FNYEAQ. The CDR3 totals 16 residues. V was pared by 1 base and J by 1 base, with 6 bases of the junction left unmatched. Here the CDR3 DNA reads TGTGCCAGCAGCTTAGGGCCCGGGGGGGGATCCTACGAGCAGTACTTC. Translation gives CASSLGPGGGSYEQYF.

This clone was picked up a small number of times. The V call is TRBV7-2, the J call TRBJ2-3; maybe TRBD1 (6 bases). The CDR3 is 14 amino acids. CDR1 and CDR2 (germline): SGHTA, FQGNSA. V gave up 2 bases and J gave up 5 bases, with 11 bases separating them. The CDR3 region has the DNA TGTGCCAGCAGCTTAAGATCCAGGGGAGATACGCAGTATTTT. Protein sequence: CASSLRSRGDTQYF. Combining the CDR3 with reference TRBV7-2 and TRBJ2-3 gives the whole variable domain GAGVSQSPSNKVTEKGKDVELRCDPISGHTALYWYRQSLGQGLEFLIYFQGNSAPDKSGLPSDRFSAERTGGSVSTLTIQRTQQEDSAVYLCASSLRSRGDTQYFGPGTRLTVL.

This clone was observed a few times. This chain links TRBV29-1 with TRBJ2-1, with 16 positions matching TRBD2. The CDR3 loop spans 14 amino acids. Losses at the gene ends were 7 bases for V and 12 bases for J; bases not matched to a gene: 9. Germline V gene sequence: CDR1 SQVTM, CDR2 ANQGSEA. CDR3 sequence (DNA): TGCAGCGCTGGGGGACTAGCGGGAGGGGTAGGGCAGTTCTTC. The encoded protein is CSAGGLAGGVGQFF.

V usage is TRBV19 and J usage is TRBJ1-1, with 7 bases lining up with TRBD1. Per germline, CDR1 LNHDA and CDR2 SQIVND (reference sequence). The J segment lost 8 bases and the V segment lost 4 bases, leaving 16 bases of the junction unmatched. The CDR3 has 16 residues. The CDR3 loop reads CASSKLGSGGIMEAFF. In nucleotides, the CDR3 is TGTGCCAGTAGTAAGTTGGGGTCAGGGGGGATAATGGAAGCTTTCTTT.

This chain joins TRBV14 and TRBJ2-7; D gene ambiguous. The CDR3 is made up of 15 amino acids. V was clipped by 4 bases and J by 5 bases, with 18 bases between them. Germline CDR1 SGHDN, CDR2 FVKESK. CDR3 sequence reads: CASSPVLGISNEQYF. The CDR3 DNA reads as TGTGCCAGCAGCCCTGTTCTAGGTATTTCCAACGAGCAGTACTTC.

V usage is TRBV6-6 and J usage is TRBJ1-5; possible D gene TRBD1, 5 bases. The V and J ends lost 7 bases and 1 base respectively, with 14 bases between them. CDR3 length equals 15 residues. Germline lookup yields CDR1 MNHNY and CDR2 SVGAGI (reference sequence). CDR3 coding DNA: TGTGCCAGCATTCTAGGGGTGGGAAGCAATCAGCCCCAGCATTTT. This codes for CASILGVGSNQPQHF.

The V and J genes are TRBV6-1 and TRBJ1-1; D is perhaps TRBD1 (6 bases). The CDR3 contains 14 residues. The V end was cut by 0 bases, the J end by 6 bases, with 11 bases between. Germline lookup yields CDR1 MNHNS and CDR2 SASEGT. CDR3 in DNA: TGTGCCAGCAGTGAAGCACAGGGCAGACCTGAAGCTTTCTTT. Encoded protein: CASSEAQGRPEAFF.

V and J are TRBV9 and TRBJ1-1, with D tentatively TRBD1 (6 bases). CDR3 length: 15 residues. The V gene's germline CDR1 is SGDLS and CDR2 YYNGEE. The V gene lost 3 bases and the J gene lost 0 bases, with 12 bases spanning the gap. In DNA form, the CDR3 reads TGTGCCAGCAGCGCAACTACAGGGCTGAACACTGAAGCTTTCTTT. As protein: CASSATTGLNTEAFF.

Comments on this clone: At one end, the junction sequence differs from germline, possibly due to a read error. The chain has TRBV7-9 and TRBJ1-4; D ambiguous. Germline CDR1 SEHNR, CDR2 FQNEAQ (reference sequence). The CDR3 is 13 amino acids. The CDR3 DNA sequence: TGTTCCAGCACCCCACGGGGTGGAGAAAAACTGTTTTTT. It encodes CSSTPRGGEKLFF.

This chain links TRBV5-1 with TRBJ1-1; D perhaps matches TRBD1 (6 bases). Germline lookup yields CDR1 SGHRS and CDR2 YFSETQ. With 3 bases removed from V and 7 bases from J, the gap between germline ends came to 13 bases. The CDR3 sequence is 13 residues long. The CDR3 sequence is CASSWEGDSEAFF. As DNA, the CDR3 is TGCGCCAGCAGCTGGGAGGGGGATAGTGAAGCTTTCTTT. Together with reference TRBV5-1 and TRBJ1-1, the CDR3 gives the full variable domain: KAGVTQTPRYLIKTRGQQVTLSCSPISGHRSVSWYQQTPGQGLQFLFEYFSETQRNKGNFPGRFSGRQFSNSRSEMNVSTLELGDSALYLCASSWEGDSEAFFGQGTRLTVV.